Each of the 18 T cell receptor beta chains below was sequenced from the same sample in a study of CD8 T cells in Susac syndrome. When the RNA was reverse transcribed, random hexamers were used with an input of roughly 0.45 to 1 ug. TCRdb ran MiXCR on the immunoSEQ multiplex PCR reads and lists one entry per CDR3 protein. The table lists some 190,000 distinct CDR3 sequences, less than 95% of them singletons. Sequenced material: CD4+ T cells from PBMCs. The receptor source for this set is a human donor with Susac syndrome.

The chain uses TRBV7-8 and TRBJ1-6; TRBD1 is a possible D gene (6 bases). Germline assignment: CDR1 SGHVS and CDR2 FQNEAQ. The CDR3 runs 15 residues. V gave up 2 bases and J gave up 9 bases, with 14 bases separating them. The CDR3 coding sequence is TGTGCCAGCAGCTTACGGTCGGGACATATTTCACCCCTCCACTTT. Amino acid sequence: CASSLRSGHISPLHF. Based on the CDR3 plus reference TRBV7-8 and TRBJ1-6, the full variable domain is GAGVSQSPRYKVAKRGQDVALRCDPISGHVSLFWYQQALGQGPEFLTYFQNEAQLDKSGLPSDRFFAERPEGSVSTLKIQRTQQEDSAVYLCASSLRSGHISPLHFGNGTRLTVT.

The chain links TRBV5-1 to TRBJ2-5; D remains ambiguous. This CDR3 has 13 residues. V gave up 2 bases and J gave up 5 bases, with 10 bases separating them. The germline V gene encodes CDR1 SGHRS and CDR2 YFSETQ. The CDR3 loop reads CASSLSLGETQYF. CDR3 sequence (DNA): TGCGCCAGCAGCTTAAGCCTGGGGGAGACCCAGTACTTC.

J is TRBJ1-2 and V is TRBV20-1; weak D call: TRBD1 (6 bases). The germline V gene has CDR1 DFQATT and CDR2 SNEGSKA (reference sequence). V dropped 4 bases and J dropped 4 bases, with 19 bases sitting between them. The CDR3 runs to 15 residues. The CDR3 DNA sequence: TGCAGTGCTAAAAGTCCGGGACAAGGAGGCTATGGCTACACCTTC. It translates to CSAKSPGQGGYGYTF.

This chain links TRBV6-2 or TRBV6-3 with TRBJ1-2, with 7 bases lining up with TRBD1. This CDR3 is 14 amino acids long. After removal of 6 bases from V and 2 bases from J, the junction contained 6 bases not matched to a gene. CDR1 is MNHEY and CDR2 is SVGEGT in the germline V gene. CDR3 nucleotides: TGTGCCAGCAGGAGGGACAGAGAAAACTATGGCTACACCTTC. Translation gives CASRRDRENYGYTF.

The V call is TRBV20-1, the J call TRBJ1-5; 9 nucleotides agree with TRBD1. This CDR3 region has 13 residues. Losses at the gene ends were 2 bases for V and 5 bases for J; bases not matched to a gene: 1. Germline CDR1 DFQATT, CDR2 SNEGSKA (reference sequence). CDR3 in DNA: TGCAGTGCTAGACGGGACAGGGATCAGCCCCAGCATTTT. As protein: CSARRDRDQPQHF.

The chain links TRBV3-1 to TRBJ2-1; 15 bases align to TRBD2. The germline V gene encodes CDR1 LGHDT and CDR2 YNNKEL (reference sequence). The CDR3 sequence is 19 residues long. The J segment lost 9 bases and the V segment lost 0 bases, leaving 12 bases of the junction unmatched. The CDR3 loop reads CASSQDRTSGGAGDGEQFF. The CDR3 DNA is TGTGCCAGCAGCCAAGATAGGACTAGCGGGGGGGCCGGTGATGGTGAGCAGTTCTTC.

The rearrangement joins TRBV6-5 to TRBJ2-3, with D unclear. Germline CDR1 and CDR2: MNHEY and SVGAGI. V lost 3 bases and J lost 4, with 2 bases in between. This CDR3 spans 11 amino acids. The CDR3, as DNA: TGTGCCAGCAGTTATCCAGATACGCAGTATTTT. It specifies CASSYPDTQYF.

The chain is built from TRBV9 and TRBJ1-4; D not certain. The V end was cut by 0 bases, the J end by 6 bases, with 12 bases between. The CDR3 sequence is 15 residues long. Germline V lookup: CDR1 SGDLS, CDR2 YYNGEE. The CDR3 spells CASSVAPNLDEKLFF. DNA of the CDR3: TGTGCCAGCAGCGTAGCTCCAAACCTGGATGAAAAACTGTTTTTT.

This chain uses TRBV5-4 with TRBJ2-7; D perhaps matches TRBD1 (6 bases). The V end lost 3 bases, the J end lost 3 bases, and 10 bases lay between the germline ends. The CDR3 consists of 13 residues. Germline V gene data show CDR1 as SGHNT and CDR2 as YYREEE (reference sequence). The CDR3 sequence is CASSWEGGYEQYF. CDR3 coding DNA: TGTGCCAGCAGCTGGGAAGGGGGCTACGAGCAGTACTTC.

V and J are TRBV20-1 and TRBJ2-5; maybe TRBD1 (7 bases). Germline lookup yields CDR1 DFQATT and CDR2 SNEGSKA (reference sequence). There are 17 residues in the CDR3. The V end was cut by 0 bases, the J end by 5 bases, with 22 bases between. CDR3 sequence reads: CSARDEGAYRRGETQYF. DNA for the CDR3: TGCAGTGCTAGAGATGAGGGGGCCTACCGGAGGGGGGAGACCCAGTACTTC.

In nucleotides, the CDR3 is TGTGCCAGCAGCGCGGGGCAGTACGGTTCACCCCTCCACTTT. It encodes CASSAGQYGSPLHF. The chain is built from TRBV7-2 and TRBJ1-6; D is possibly TRBD1 (5 bases). Germline CDR1 is SGHTA and CDR2 is FQGNSA. Trimming left V 5 bases short and J 9 bases short, with 14 bases between. CDR3 size: 14 residues.

The J gene is TRBJ2-7, the V gene TRBV2; TRBD1 matches at 8 bases. The CDR3 totals 14 residues. From germline, CDR1 is SNHLY and CDR2 FYNNEI. Trimming removed 5 bases from V and 3 bases from J; junction bases left unmatched: 6. CDR3 region: CASSTDRAYYEQYF. The CDR3 nucleotides are TGTGCCAGCAGTACGGACAGGGCCTACTACGAGCAGTACTTC.

This chain connects TRBV6-5 to TRBJ2-2; the D gene is possibly TRBD1 (6 bases). Germline loops: CDR1 MNHEY, CDR2 SVGAGI. The ends were cut back, 0 bases at V and 1 base at J, with 9 bases in the middle. The CDR3 has 16 residues. The CDR3 here is CASSYSGHKNTGELFF. In DNA, the CDR3 is TGTGCCAGCAGTTACTCGGGACACAAGAACACCGGGGAGCTGTTTTTT.

The rearrangement joins TRBV18 to TRBJ2-6; no definite D call. The CDR3 is 13 residues long. The V gene lost 6 bases and the J gene lost 0 bases, with 3 bases spanning the gap. Per germline, CDR1 KGHSH and CDR2 LQKENI. CDR3 DNA sequence: TGTGCCAGCTCGAACTCTGGGGCCAACGTCCTGACTTTC. It yields the protein CASSNSGANVLTF.

J is TRBJ2-1 and V is TRBV4-3; 9 nucleotides line up with TRBD2. Germline CDR1 reads LGHNA; CDR2 reads YSLEER. After removal of 0 bases from V and 3 bases from J, the junction contained 6 bases not matched to a gene. The CDR3 has 17 amino acids. CDR3 residues: CASSQDTTSGYYNEQFF. CDR3 nucleotide sequence: TGCGCCAGCAGCCAAGATACAACTAGCGGGTACTACAATGAGCAGTTCTTC.

V usage is TRBV6-2 or TRBV6-3 and J usage is TRBJ2-7, with TRBD1 matching over 11 bases. Looked up from germline, CDR1 is MNHEY and CDR2 is SVGEGT. The V and J ends lost 5 bases and 7 bases, in that order; junction bases with no gene match: 10. CDR3 size: 15 residues. The CDR3 nucleotides read TGTGCCAGCAGTCCTACCGGACAGGGGGCGTGGGAGCAGTACTTC. Residues: CASSPTGQGAWEQYF.

This sequence joins TRBV6-1 and TRBJ1-2, with D possibly matching TRBD1 (5 bases). Trimming removed 11 bases from V and 2 bases from J, with 12 bases in between. Germline CDR1 reads MNHNS; CDR2 reads SASEGT. The CDR3 length is 12 residues. The CDR3 spells CAATGPNYGYTF. The CDR3 DNA reads TGTGCCGCGACGGGGCCGAACTATGGCTACACCTTC.

The rearrangement joins TRBV29-1 to TRBJ1-2; a weak D match, TRBD1 (5 bases). V lost 3 bases and J 8 bases, leaving 10 bases between the germline ends. This CDR3 contains 11 residues. Germline V gene lookup returns CDR1 SQVTM and CDR2 ANQGSEA. CDR3 coding DNA: TGCAGCGTTGAGCCCGAGGGGGGCTACACCTTC. It codes for CSVEPEGGYTF.